This T cell receptor (beta chain) was observed in a study of molecular identifiers for immune sequencing clone quantification. Per the germline V gene, CDR1 is MNHEY and CDR2 is SVGEGT. The CDR3 runs to 16 residues. Concerning this clonotype itself: An end of the junction does not agree with germline; a read error may underlie this.

MiXCR, applied by TCRdb to the PCR reads, yields one record per CDR3 protein. The sample shows 490,000 or so distinct CDR3 sequences, about 25% of them seen only once. This sequence originates from a human donor in good health. Some libraries in this study had Jurkat cell RNA spiked in. Input material: naive CD8+ T cells from blood, with Jurkat cell RNA spiked in. Subset given: FACS-sorted CD8+CD4-CCR7+CD45RA+ naive T cells. This rearrangement joins TRBV6-2 or TRBV6-3 to TRBJ2-1; the D gene is possibly TRBD1 (6 bases). CDR3 residues: CASSYRDTTSYNKQFF. CDR3 nucleotide sequence: TGTGCCAGCAGTTACAGGGACACCACCTCCTACAATAAGCAGTTCTTC.